The entry below gives a single TCR beta chain sequence along with its context. As yet, its antigen is unknown. The table came from immunoSEQ multiplex PCR; TCRdb's copy has only in-frame clones and leaves some out. The profile shows about 83,000 clones, 70% to 85% of them singletons. Drawing of blood for sampling happened at baseline, at cycle 4 day 1, and at cycle 7 day 1. The data are from a study of OX40 agonist ivuxolimab in advanced cancers. Study overall: Three patients responded partially, comprising one with hepatocellular carcinoma and two with cutaneous melanoma. The study's findings and limits: The authors did not determine the antigen specificity of the expanded peripheral T cells. Circulating CD4+ and CD8+ T cells showed clonal expansion by week 6 at 0.1 to 3.0 mg/kg.

The CDR3 contains 16 residues. Germline V CDR1 and CDR2: LNHDA, SQIVND (reference sequence). V was clipped by 4 bases and J by 7 bases; unmatched bases: 11. The specimen comprised CD4+ or CD8+ T cells sorted from blood, sampled in a trial of the OX40 agonist ivuxolimab. The sequence derives from an adult with an advanced solid tumor such as melanoma, head and neck, liver or kidney cancer. V gene TRBV19 combines with J gene TRBJ2-5; 11 positions match TRBD2. This CDR3 reads CASSTSGTSGPGTQYF. The CDR3 DNA follows: TGTGCCAGTAGTACGTCCGGGACTAGCGGTCCGGGGACCCAGTACTTC.